One sample yielded the 27 T cell receptor beta chains listed below, sequenced in a study of T-cell reconstitution after alpha-beta-depleted transplantation in children. Unique molecular identifiers were used to barcode this TCRbeta library. A single record per CDR3 protein comes from TCRdb applying MiXCR to the PCR reads. Of about 250,000 distinct CDR3 sequences in the sample, 20% to 30% were seen once. Sequences were derived from PBMCs, mostly from graft donor cells, sampled 360 days after TCRalphabeta/CD19-depleted stem cell transplant. These receptors came from a female patient between 2 and 10 years old who had a stem cell transplant for congenital amegakaryocytic thrombocytopenia, so the T cells may come from the graft donor.

This chain connects TRBV30 to TRBJ2-1, with TRBD2 matching 10 bases. This CDR3 is built from 14 residues. The germline gives CDR1 GTSNPN, CDR2 SVGIG (reference sequence). V was clipped by 2 bases and J by 7 bases; unmatched bases: 5. The CDR3 DNA follows: TGTGCCTGGAGTCAGCTAGCGGGAGTGAATGAGCAGTTCTTC. Translating gives CAWSQLAGVNEQFF.

This clonotype was seen a few times. The rearrangement uses TRBV19 and TRBJ1-6; D may be TRBD1 (5 bases). The V end was cut by 6 bases, the J end by 7 bases, with 19 bases between. This CDR3 region has 16 residues. Germline V lookup: CDR1 LNHDA, CDR2 SQIVND (reference sequence). Here the CDR3 reads CASSAERQRTNSPLHF. CDR3 in DNA: TGTGCCAGTAGCGCCGAGCGACAGCGGACGAATTCACCCCTCCACTTT.

The sample holds a few counts of this clonotype. V is TRBV27 and J is TRBJ2-7; 7 bases are a match to TRBD2. Germline CDR1 reads MNHEY; CDR2 reads SMNVEV (reference sequence). The CDR3 covers 15 residues. V trimming: 7 bases; J trimming: 2 bases; junction bases outside the gene matches: 11. The CDR3 region is CASKGMASGTYEQYF. The CDR3 nucleotides are TGTGCCAGCAAAGGTATGGCTAGCGGAACCTACGAGCAGTACTTC.

This clonotype showed up just a few times. The V call is TRBV19, the J call TRBJ2-3; 7 bases map to TRBD1. CDR1 and CDR2 from the germline V gene are LNHDA and SQIVND (reference sequence). The CDR3 length is 17 residues. The ends lost 7 bases at V and 4 bases at J; junction bases unmatched: 17. The CDR3 spells CASTPFHRGFWADTQYF. The DNA of the CDR3 is TGTGCCAGTACCCCTTTTCACAGGGGATTCTGGGCAGATACGCAGTATTTT.

This clonotype was found a few times. This clone may be a read error of a much larger clone one base away. This chain uses TRBV5-1 with TRBJ2-2; 13 nucleotides line up with TRBD2. The junction had 6 bases not matched to a gene; V was cut back by 4 bases and J by 3 bases. The CDR3 is made up of 17 amino acids. Germline loops: CDR1 SGHRS, CDR2 YFSETQ. The CDR3 sequence is CASSVRGLAGDTGELFF. The CDR3 DNA reads as TGCGCCAGCAGCGTCAGAGGACTAGCGGGGGACACCGGGGAGCTGTTTTTT. The whole variable domain, remainder taken from reference TRBV5-1 and TRBJ2-2, is KAGVTQTPRYLIKTRGQQVTLSCSPISGHRSVSWYQQTPGQGLQFLFEYFSETQRNKGNFPGRFSGRQFSNSRSEMNVSTLELGDSALYLCASSVRGLAGDTGELFFGEGSRLTVL.

The genes are TRBV2 and TRBJ2-1; TRBD2 matches 8 bases. Per the germline V gene, CDR1 is SNHLY and CDR2 is FYNNEI. The CDR3 sequence is 13 residues long. V shed 6 bases and J 4 bases; nucleotides not matched to a gene: 2. The CDR3 region has the DNA TGTGCCAGCAGAGCGGGGGCGTACAATGAGCAGTTCTTC. This sequence encodes CASRAGAYNEQFF.

V is TRBV3-1 and J is TRBJ2-3; TRBD1 might be the D (6 bases). V lost 2 bases, J lost 3 bases, and 18 bases lay in between. The V gene's germline CDR1 is LGHDT and CDR2 YNNKEL (reference sequence). The CDR3 runs to 17 residues. Written as DNA, the CDR3 is TGTGCCAGCAGCCAACCCGGCAGAGACAGGTTAACAGATACGCAGTATTTT. Its translation: CASSQPGRDRLTDTQYF.

The chain uses TRBV20-1 and TRBJ1-2; D not certain. CDR1 DFQATT and CDR2 SNEGSKA come from the germline V gene (reference sequence). V lost 5 bases to trimming and J lost 3 bases, with 10 bases between them. The CDR3 totals 12 residues. In nucleotides, the CDR3 is TGCAGTGCTGCCCTGTCTTACTATGGCTACACCTTC. It translates to CSAALSYYGYTF.

This clonotype was recorded a few times. The chain couples TRBV10-3 to TRBJ2-6; 8 bases fit TRBD1. V gave up 11 bases and J gave up 5 bases; unmatched junction bases: 17. The CDR3 spans 17 residues. The V gene's germline CDR1 is ENHRY and CDR2 SYGVKD. The chain's CDR3 is CALMAGQVEFWANVLTF. CDR3 coding DNA: TGTGCCCTTATGGCGGGACAGGTTGAATTCTGGGCCAACGTCCTGACTTTC.

This clonotype was counted a few times. The CDR3 bases are TGTGCCAGCAGTTTAGCCCCATCTGGGGCCAACGTCCTGACTTTC. Translating gives CASSLAPSGANVLTF. The rearrangement uses TRBV12-3 or TRBV12-4 and TRBJ2-6, with D unclear. V was cut by 0 bases and J by 1 base, with 4 bases left in between. This CDR3 is 15 amino acids long.

The CDR3 loop is CASSAHGQGANEQYF. The CDR3, as DNA: TGTGCCAGCAGTGCCCACGGACAGGGGGCCAACGAGCAGTACTTC. J is TRBJ2-7 and V is TRBV25-1; 11 bases line up with TRBD1. Trimming at V came to 4 bases and at J to 5 bases, leaving 7 bases not matched to a gene. Germline-derived CDR1 and CDR2 are MGHDK and SYGVNS. This CDR3 is built from 15 residues.

A few counts support this clonotype. The rearrangement joins TRBV9 to TRBJ2-1, with D unresolved. Germline-derived CDR1 and CDR2 are SGDLS and YYNGEE. V lost 0 bases and J lost 2, with 12 bases in between. The CDR3 runs 16 residues. This chain's CDR3 is CASSVGLGLAYNEQFF. The DNA of the CDR3 is TGTGCCAGCAGCGTAGGGCTAGGGCTTGCCTACAATGAGCAGTTCTTC.

This clonotype appeared a few times. J is TRBJ2-7 and V is TRBV28, with TRBD2 matching 11 bases. This CDR3 has 15 residues. J lost 4 bases, V lost 3 bases, and 5 bases had no gene match. The germline V gene has CDR1 MDHEN and CDR2 SYDVKM. This chain's CDR3 is CASSLTSGTPYEQYF. The CDR3 coding sequence is TGTGCCAGCAGTTTGACTAGCGGGACGCCGTACGAGCAGTACTTC.

This chain uses TRBV19 with TRBJ1-6; no clear D gene. The CDR3 consists of 17 residues. V dropped 0 bases and J dropped 0 bases, with 9 bases sitting between them. Germline-derived CDR1 and CDR2 are LNHDA and SQIVND (reference sequence). The CDR3 DNA follows: TGTGCCAGTAGTATAGATCGTCAGAGCTCCTATAATTCACCCCTCCACTTT. Translation gives CASSIDRQSSYNSPLHF.

The chain couples TRBV2 to TRBJ2-7, with a tentative D call TRBD2 (7 bases). The CDR3 sequence is 15 residues long. CDR1 is SNHLY and CDR2 is FYNNEI in the germline V gene. V shed 1 base and J shed 3 bases, with 13 bases lying between them. The CDR3 reads CASSEVGGRIYEQYF. The DNA for the CDR3 is TGTGCCAGCAGTGAAGTCGGGGGGCGCATCTACGAGCAGTACTTC.

The chain couples TRBV6-5 to TRBJ2-1, with 9 bases aligning to TRBD1. This CDR3 has 14 residues. The J segment lost 6 bases and the V segment lost 7 bases, leaving 7 bases of the junction unmatched. Germline V gives CDR1 MNHEY, CDR2 SVGAGI. In DNA, the CDR3 is TGTGCCAGCACGTTTACAGGGGGCCTCAATGAGCAGTTCTTC. Translating gives CASTFTGGLNEQFF.

The genes are TRBV7-2 and TRBJ2-1, with a possible D match to TRBD1 (8 bases). With 1 base removed from V and 3 bases from J, the gap between germline ends came to 10 bases. Germline V gives CDR1 SGHTA, CDR2 FQGNSA. The CDR3 spans 15 residues. The CDR3 DNA is TGTGCCAGCAGCTTAGACAGGGGGGGCTACAATGAGCAGTTCTTC. It translates to CASSLDRGGYNEQFF.

The chain employs TRBV11-1 and TRBJ1-4, with TRBD1 matching over 7 bases. Germline trimming cut 4 bases from V and 5 bases from J; bases unmatched to any gene: 1. Germline V gene data show CDR1 as SGHAT and CDR2 as FQDESV (reference sequence). The CDR3 is 13 residues long. This CDR3 reads CASSWGQNEKLFF. Written as DNA, the CDR3 is TGTGCCAGCAGCTGGGGACAGAATGAAAAACTGTTTTTT.

The rearrangement links TRBV5-1 to TRBJ2-1; no clear D gene. The CDR3 is 15 amino acids. V was pared by 5 bases and J by 0 bases, with 12 bases between. CDR1 and CDR2 from the germline V gene are SGHRS and YFSETQ. The CDR3 DNA reads as TGCGCCAGCAGGGAGCAATCGAGCTCCTACAATGAGCAGTTCTTC. Translation gives CASREQSSSYNEQFF. The full variable domain, rest sourced from reference TRBV5-1 and TRBJ2-1, is KAGVTQTPRYLIKTRGQQVTLSCSPISGHRSVSWYQQTPGQGLQFLFEYFSETQRNKGNFPGRFSGRQFSNSRSEMNVSTLELGDSALYLCASREQSSSYNEQFFGPGTRLTVL.

This clonotype was counted only a few times. The chain uses TRBV5-1 and TRBJ2-1; unclear D gene. With 0 bases removed from V and 8 bases from J, the gap between germline ends came to 9 bases. The CDR3 contains 13 residues. CDR1 SGHRS and CDR2 YFSETQ come from the germline V gene. CDR3 in amino acids: CASSLAQTDEQFF. CDR3 DNA sequence: TGCGCCAGCAGCTTGGCACAGACGGATGAGCAGTTCTTC.

This clonotype has a handful of counts. The V and J genes are TRBV12-3 or TRBV12-4 and TRBJ1-1, with a possible D match to TRBD1 (6 bases). CDR3 size: 14 residues. Trimming left V 8 bases short and J 4 bases short, with 17 bases between. In DNA form, the CDR3 reads TGTGCCAGCCGCTCGAGGGGGGGCGGCACTGAAGCTTTCTTT. Translated, it gives CASRSRGGGTEAFF.

The table lists this clonotype with a few counts. The chain carries TRBV6-2 or TRBV6-3 and TRBJ2-1; D not resolved. The germline gives CDR1 MNHEY, CDR2 SVGEGT. The germline V and J ends were trimmed by 5 bases and 5 bases, with 7 bases remaining between them. This CDR3 has 12 amino acids. Here the CDR3 reads CASSPHNNEQFF. CDR3 coding DNA: TGTGCCAGCAGTCCCCACAACAATGAGCAGTTCTTC.

The CDR3 DNA reads TGTGCCAGCAGCCAAGAAGGCGGCAGGGTGGACACTGAAGCTTTCTTT. This translates into CASSQEGGRVDTEAFF. The chain has TRBV3-1 and TRBJ1-1; D may be TRBD1 (5 bases). V lost 0 bases and J 3 bases, leaving 14 bases between the germline ends. Germline CDR1 reads LGHDT; CDR2 reads YNNKEL (reference sequence). CDR3 length: 16 residues.

This clonotype showed up many times. The V and J genes are TRBV12-3 or TRBV12-4 and TRBJ2-7; TRBD2 matches 10 bases. This CDR3 is built from 14 residues. The V and J ends lost 5 bases and 4 bases, in that order; junction bases with no gene match: 5. The CDR3 loop reads CASSPRTSGYEQYF. CDR3 coding DNA: TGTGCCAGCAGTCCACGGACTAGCGGTTACGAGCAGTACTTC.

This clonotype came up a few times. The chain links TRBV20-1 to TRBJ2-7; 11 nucleotides line up with TRBD1. The CDR3 has 13 residues. The germline CDR1 and CDR2 sequences are DFQATT and SNEGSKA (reference sequence). Losses at the gene ends were 7 bases for V and 4 bases for J; bases not matched to a gene: 6. CDR3 in amino acids: CSVGGDRGYEQYF. The CDR3 coding sequence is TGCAGTGTGGGGGGGGACAGGGGGTACGAGCAGTACTTC.

The J gene is TRBJ2-2, the V gene TRBV7-2; 7 nucleotides match TRBD1. With V trimmed by 5 bases and J by 1 base, 4 bases remained unmatched. The CDR3 totals 15 residues. Looked up from germline, CDR1 is SGHTA and CDR2 is FQGNSA. The CDR3 is CASSVRGRNTGELFF. The DNA for the CDR3 is TGTGCCAGCAGCGTCAGGGGGAGGAACACCGGGGAGCTGTTTTTT.

V gene TRBV29-1 combines with J gene TRBJ2-3, with 8 bases identical to TRBD2. CDR3 size: 15 residues. The V gene's germline CDR1 is SQVTM and CDR2 ANQGSEA. V was pared by 7 bases and J by 3 bases, with 12 bases of the junction left unmatched. The CDR3 DNA is TGCAGCGCCCTCCGGAGAGCGGGGGAGACAGATACGCAGTATTTT. Translating gives CSALRRAGETDTQYF.